Detailed here is one T cell receptor (beta chain). What it recognizes is unknown. This may come from a read error, since a much larger clone is one base off. The data were obtained in a study of CD8+CD57+ T cells in acquired aplastic anemia. Study-wide context: Sorted CD4+ and CD8+ cells gave an average of about 3.4 ug of DNA.

Researchers used genomic DNA as the template to profile TCR beta VDJ and CDR3. Via MiXCR, TCRdb re-called the reads, giving one row per CDR3 protein. The table includes hundreds of thousands of distinct CDR3 sequences, roughly 34% detected once. Those patients picked for sequencing had displayed CD8+CD57+ cell expansion on flow cytometry. There were no patients without severe acquired aplastic anemia. The CDR3 length is 13 residues. The germline gives CDR1 DFQATT, CDR2 SNEGSKA (reference sequence). Trimming cost V 5 bases and J 5 bases; bases outside gene matches: 7. General study points: Simpson's diversity of CD8+ cells was not significantly different in patients compared with controls. Patients and controls shared some 29 CD8+ CDR3 sequences, which appeared highly expressed in patients and within their immunodominant clones.

The sequenced sample was sorted CD4+, CD8+, or CD8+CD57+ T cells (not recorded which) from PBMCs. This sequence joins TRBV20-1 and TRBJ2-3, with TRBD2 matching 7 bases. The clonotype originates from a human donor with aplastic anemia. Here the CDR3 DNA reads TGCAGTGCTGGCGGGAGCTTTAGAGATACGCAGTATTTT. As protein: CSAGGSFRDTQYF.